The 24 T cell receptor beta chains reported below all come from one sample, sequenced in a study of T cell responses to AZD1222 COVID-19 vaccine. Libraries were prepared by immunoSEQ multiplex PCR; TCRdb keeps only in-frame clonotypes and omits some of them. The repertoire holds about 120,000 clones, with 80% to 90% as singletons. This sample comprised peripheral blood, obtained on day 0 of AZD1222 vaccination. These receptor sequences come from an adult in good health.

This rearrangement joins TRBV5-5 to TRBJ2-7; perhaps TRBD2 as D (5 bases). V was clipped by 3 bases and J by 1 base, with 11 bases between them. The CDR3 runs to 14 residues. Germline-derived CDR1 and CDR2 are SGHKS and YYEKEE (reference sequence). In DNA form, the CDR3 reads TGTGCCAGCAGCTCTTTATGGAGGTCCTACGAGCAGTACTTC. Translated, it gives CASSSLWRSYEQYF. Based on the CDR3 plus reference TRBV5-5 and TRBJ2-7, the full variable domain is DAGVTQSPTHLIKTRGQQVTLRCSPISGHKSVSWYQQVLGQGPQFIFQYYEKEERGRGNFPDRFSARQFPNYSSELNVNALLLGDSALYLCASSSLWRSYEQYFGPGTRLTVT.

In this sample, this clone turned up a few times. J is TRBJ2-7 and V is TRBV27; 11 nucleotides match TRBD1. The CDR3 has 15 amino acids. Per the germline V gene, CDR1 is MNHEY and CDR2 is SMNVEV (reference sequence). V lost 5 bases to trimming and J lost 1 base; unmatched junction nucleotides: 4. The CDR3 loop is CASSMGTGGSYEQYF. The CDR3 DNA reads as TGTGCCAGCAGTATGGGGACAGGGGGTTCCTACGAGCAGTACTTC.

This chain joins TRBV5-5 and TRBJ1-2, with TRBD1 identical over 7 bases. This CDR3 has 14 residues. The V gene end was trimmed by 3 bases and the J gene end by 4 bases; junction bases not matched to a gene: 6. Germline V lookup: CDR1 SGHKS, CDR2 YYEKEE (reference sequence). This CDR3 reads CASSSLQGPYGYTF. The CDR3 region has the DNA TGTGCCAGCAGCTCGTTACAGGGGCCCTATGGCTACACCTTC.

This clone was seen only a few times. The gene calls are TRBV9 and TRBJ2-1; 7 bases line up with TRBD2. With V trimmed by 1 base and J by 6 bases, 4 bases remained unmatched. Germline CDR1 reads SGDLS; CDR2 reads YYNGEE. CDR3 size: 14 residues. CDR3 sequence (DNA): TGTGCCAGCAGCGTAACGTTAGCGGGCAATGAGCAGTTCTTC. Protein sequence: CASSVTLAGNEQFF.

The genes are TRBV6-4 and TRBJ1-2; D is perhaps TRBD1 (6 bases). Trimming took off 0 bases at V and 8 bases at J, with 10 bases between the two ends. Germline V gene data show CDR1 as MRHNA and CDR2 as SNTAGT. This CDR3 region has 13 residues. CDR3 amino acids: CASSDSEGGGYTF. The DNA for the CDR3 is TGTGCCAGCAGTGACTCGGAAGGGGGAGGCTACACCTTC.

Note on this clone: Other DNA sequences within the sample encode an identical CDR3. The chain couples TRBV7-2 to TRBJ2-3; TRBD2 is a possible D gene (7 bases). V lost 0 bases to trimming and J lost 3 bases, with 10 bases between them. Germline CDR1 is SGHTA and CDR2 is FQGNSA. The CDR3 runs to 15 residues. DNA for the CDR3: TGTGCCAGCAGCTTAGCGGGGGGGCCGACAGATACGCAGTATTTT. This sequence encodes CASSLAGGPTDTQYF. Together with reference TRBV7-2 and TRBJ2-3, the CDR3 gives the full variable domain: GAGVSQSPSNKVTEKGKDVELRCDPISGHTALYWYRQSLGQGLEFLIYFQGNSAPDKSGLPSDRFSAERTGGSVSTLTIQRTQQEDSAVYLCASSLAGGPTDTQYFGPGTRLTVL.

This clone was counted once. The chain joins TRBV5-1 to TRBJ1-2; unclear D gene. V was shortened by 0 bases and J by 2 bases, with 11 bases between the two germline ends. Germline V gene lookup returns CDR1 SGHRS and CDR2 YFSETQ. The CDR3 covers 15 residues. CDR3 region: CASSLGSIQNYGYTF. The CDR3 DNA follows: TGCGCCAGCAGCTTGGGATCGATTCAGAACTATGGCTACACCTTC. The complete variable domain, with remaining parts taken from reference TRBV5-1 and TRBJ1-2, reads KAGVTQTPRYLIKTRGQQVTLSCSPISGHRSVSWYQQTPGQGLQFLFEYFSETQRNKGNFPGRFSGRQFSNSRSEMNVSTLELGDSALYLCASSLGSIQNYGYTFGSGTRLTVV.

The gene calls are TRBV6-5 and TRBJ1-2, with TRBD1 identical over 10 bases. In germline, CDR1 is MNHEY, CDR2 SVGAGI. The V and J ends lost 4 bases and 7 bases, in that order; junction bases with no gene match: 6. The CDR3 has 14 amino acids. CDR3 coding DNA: TGTGCCAGCAGTTCTGACAGGGGGCGAATTGGCTACACCTTC. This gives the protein CASSSDRGRIGYTF.

Here the CDR3 reads CASSYEVGRGNNEQFF. CDR3 bases: TGTGCCAGCAGTTACGAGGTGGGAAGGGGGAACAATGAGCAGTTCTTC. The chain is built from TRBV6-5 and TRBJ2-1; D perhaps matches TRBD1 (6 bases). CDR1 is MNHEY, CDR2 SVGAGI, per germline. Trimming removed 2 bases from V and 5 bases from J, with 16 bases in between. The CDR3 consists of 16 residues.

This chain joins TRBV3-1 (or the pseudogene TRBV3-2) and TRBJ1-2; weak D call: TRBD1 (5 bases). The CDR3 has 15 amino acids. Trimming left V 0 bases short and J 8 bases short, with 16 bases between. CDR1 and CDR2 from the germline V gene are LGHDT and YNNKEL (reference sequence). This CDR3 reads CASSQDGAASGGYTF. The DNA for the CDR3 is TGTGCCAGCAGCCAAGATGGGGCTGCGTCTGGAGGCTACACCTTC.

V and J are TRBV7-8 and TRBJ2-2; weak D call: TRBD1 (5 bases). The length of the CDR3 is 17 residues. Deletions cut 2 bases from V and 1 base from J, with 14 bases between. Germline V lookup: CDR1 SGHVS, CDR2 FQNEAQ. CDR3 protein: CASSLSPGRVNTGELFF. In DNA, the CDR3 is TGTGCCAGCAGCTTATCCCCGGGCAGGGTGAACACCGGGGAGCTGTTTTTT.

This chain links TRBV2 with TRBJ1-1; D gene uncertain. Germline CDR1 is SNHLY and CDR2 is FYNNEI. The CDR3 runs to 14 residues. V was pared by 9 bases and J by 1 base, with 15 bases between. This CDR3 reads CASREARRNTEAFF. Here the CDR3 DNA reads TGTGCCAGTCGAGAGGCACGACGGAACACTGAAGCTTTCTTT.

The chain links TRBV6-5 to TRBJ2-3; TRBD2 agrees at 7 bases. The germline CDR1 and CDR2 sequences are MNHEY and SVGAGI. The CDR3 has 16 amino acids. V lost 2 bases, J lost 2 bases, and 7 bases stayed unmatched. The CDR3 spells CASSYGGGTPTDTQYF. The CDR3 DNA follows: TGTGCCAGCAGTTACGGGGGGGGTACCCCCACAGATACGCAGTATTTT.

CDR3 protein: CASSLRPTGTGNEQYF. The CDR3 bases are TGTGCCAGCAGCTTGCGGCCGACAGGGACGGGTAACGAGCAGTACTTC. The gene calls are TRBV7-9 and TRBJ2-7; 7 bases agree with TRBD1. The length of the CDR3 is 16 residues. Per germline, CDR1 SEHNR and CDR2 FQNEAQ (reference sequence). With 3 bases clipped from V and 5 bases from J, the junction kept 13 bases outside the gene matches.

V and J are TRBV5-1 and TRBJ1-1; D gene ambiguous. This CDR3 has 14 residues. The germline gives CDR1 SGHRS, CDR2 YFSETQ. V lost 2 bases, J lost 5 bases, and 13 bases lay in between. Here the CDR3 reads CASSFLGGSTEAFF. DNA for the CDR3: TGCGCCAGCAGCTTTCTGGGAGGAAGTACTGAAGCTTTCTTT.

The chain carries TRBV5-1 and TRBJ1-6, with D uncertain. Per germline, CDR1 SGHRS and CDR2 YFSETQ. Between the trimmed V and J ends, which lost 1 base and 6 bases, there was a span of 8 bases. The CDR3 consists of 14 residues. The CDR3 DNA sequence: TGCGCCAGCAGCTTGAACAGTGCTAATTCACCCCTCCACTTT. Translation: CASSLNSANSPLHF.

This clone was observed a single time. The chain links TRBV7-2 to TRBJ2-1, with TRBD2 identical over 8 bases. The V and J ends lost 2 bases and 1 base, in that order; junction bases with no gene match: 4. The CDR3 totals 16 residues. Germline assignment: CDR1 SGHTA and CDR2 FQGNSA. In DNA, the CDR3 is TGTGCCAGCAGCTTAAGGGCTAGCGGGTCCTACAATGAGCAGTTCTTC. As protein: CASSLRASGSYNEQFF.

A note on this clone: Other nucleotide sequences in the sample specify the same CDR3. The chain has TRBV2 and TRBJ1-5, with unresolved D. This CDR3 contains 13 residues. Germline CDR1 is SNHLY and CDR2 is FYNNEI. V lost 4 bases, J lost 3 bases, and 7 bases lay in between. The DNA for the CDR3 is TGTGCCAGCAGTGGGCCGTCCAATCAGCCCCAGCATTTT. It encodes CASSGPSNQPQHF.

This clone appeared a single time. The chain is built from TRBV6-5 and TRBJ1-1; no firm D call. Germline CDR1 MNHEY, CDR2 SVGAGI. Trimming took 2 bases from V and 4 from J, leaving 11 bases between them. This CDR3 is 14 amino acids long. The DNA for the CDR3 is TGTGCCAGCAGTTACGAGAGGGATAGCACTGAAGCTTTCTTT. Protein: CASSYERDSTEAFF.

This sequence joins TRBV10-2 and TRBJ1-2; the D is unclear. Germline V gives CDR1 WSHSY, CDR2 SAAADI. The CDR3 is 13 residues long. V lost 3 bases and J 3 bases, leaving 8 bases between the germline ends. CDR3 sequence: CASSDPTDYGYTF. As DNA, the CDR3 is TGCGCCAGCAGTGATCCCACGGACTATGGCTACACCTTC.

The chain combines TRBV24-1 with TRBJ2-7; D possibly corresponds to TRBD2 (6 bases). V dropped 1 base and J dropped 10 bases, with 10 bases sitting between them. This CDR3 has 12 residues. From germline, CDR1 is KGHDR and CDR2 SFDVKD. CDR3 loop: CATSDFTGDQYF. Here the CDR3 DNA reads TGTGCCACCAGTGATTTTACGGGGGATCAGTACTTC.

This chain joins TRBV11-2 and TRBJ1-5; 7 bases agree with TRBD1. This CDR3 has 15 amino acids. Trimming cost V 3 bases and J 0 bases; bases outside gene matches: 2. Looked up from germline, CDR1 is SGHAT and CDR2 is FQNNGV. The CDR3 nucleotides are TGTGCCAGCAGCTTGACAGGGAATAGCAATCAGCCCCAGCATTTT. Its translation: CASSLTGNSNQPQHF.

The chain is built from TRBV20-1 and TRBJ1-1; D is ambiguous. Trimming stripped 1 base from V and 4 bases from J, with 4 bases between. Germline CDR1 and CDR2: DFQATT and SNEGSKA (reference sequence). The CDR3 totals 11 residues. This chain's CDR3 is CSARGPTEAFF. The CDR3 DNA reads TGCAGTGCTAGAGGACCCACTGAAGCTTTCTTT.

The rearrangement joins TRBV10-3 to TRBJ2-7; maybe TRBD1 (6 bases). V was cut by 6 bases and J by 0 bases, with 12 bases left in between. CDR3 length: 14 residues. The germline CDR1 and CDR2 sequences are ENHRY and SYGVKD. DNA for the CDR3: TGTGCCATCAGGAGGACAGAGAGCTCCTACGAGCAGTACTTC. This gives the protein CAIRRTESSYEQYF.